Each of the 7 T cell receptor beta chains below was sequenced from the same sample in a study of blood T cell repertoires in COVID-19. Sequencing was performed with immunoSEQ multiplex PCR; in TCRdb, only in-frame clones are kept and a portion is missing. Altogether hundreds of thousands of clones are present, 75% to 90% being singletons, with the ten largest covering roughly 6.3%. Material for sequencing was peripheral blood. These receptors were obtained from a woman aged 45-65 years with COVID-19, enrolled during active disease.

V gene TRBV4-1 combines with J gene TRBJ1-3, with 9 bases identical to TRBD1. The CDR3 spans 17 residues. CDR1 and CDR2 from the germline V gene are MGHRA and YSYEKL. Trimming cost V 1 base and J 3 bases; bases outside gene matches: 7. CDR3 loop: CASSQVGTGLSGNTIYF. The CDR3 nucleotides are TGCGCCAGCAGCCAAGTCGGGACAGGGTTGAGTGGAAACACCATATATTTT.

V usage is TRBV6-1 and J usage is TRBJ2-1; D possibly corresponds to TRBD2 (5 bases). CDR3 size: 17 residues. Germline V gives CDR1 MNHNS, CDR2 SASEGT. Trimming stripped 0 bases from V and 13 bases from J, with 25 bases between. For the CDR3, the DNA is TGTGCCAGCAGTGAAGCCTTACTAGTTTCTCTGGAATACTACCAGTTCTTC. It translates to CASSEALLVSLEYYQFF.

The J gene is TRBJ1-5, the V gene TRBV2, with a weak D call TRBD1 (6 bases). This CDR3 comprises 14 residues. The germline V gene encodes CDR1 SNHLY and CDR2 FYNNEI. V gave up 8 bases and J gave up 3 bases, with 14 bases separating them. CDR3 DNA sequence: TGTGCCAGCCTCGGGGGGCGTCTCAATCAGCCCCAGCATTTT. Translation gives CASLGGRLNQPQHF.

V is TRBV12-5 and J is TRBJ2-1; D gene unclear. The V gene's germline CDR1 is LGHNT and CDR2 FRNRAP. CDR3 length: 13 residues. V gave up 7 bases and J gave up 6 bases, with 13 bases separating them. DNA of the CDR3: TGTGCTAGTGAAACGTGGTCGGTCAATGAGCAGTTCTTC. It codes for CASETWSVNEQFF.

The chain combines TRBV11-3 with TRBJ2-3, with 10 bases fitting TRBD1. V lost 0 bases to trimming and J lost 6 bases; unmatched junction nucleotides: 18. Germline V gives CDR1 SGHNT, CDR2 YENEEA. This CDR3 region has 20 residues. CDR3 DNA: TGTGCCAGCAGCTTAGATCTATGGGAAACCCCGGGACAGGGGTACGATACGCAGTATTTT. Its translation: CASSLDLWETPGQGYDTQYF.

This clone was seen only once. The J gene is TRBJ2-7, the V gene TRBV7-2, with 7 bases identical to TRBD1. V was pared by 1 base and J by 6 bases, with 12 bases of the junction left unmatched. Germline V gene lookup returns CDR1 SGHTA and CDR2 FQGNSA. This CDR3 is 16 amino acids long. CDR3 sequence: CASSLGLGQGVGEQYF. DNA for the CDR3: TGTGCCAGCAGCTTAGGGTTGGGGCAGGGGGTCGGCGAGCAGTACTTC.

The rearrangement links TRBV5-6 to TRBJ2-7; 9 bases fit TRBD2. Trimming cost V 5 bases and J 2 bases; bases outside gene matches: 8. The CDR3 sequence is 15 residues long. Germline V gene sequence: CDR1 SGHDT, CDR2 YYEEEE. The CDR3 DNA follows: TGTGCCAGCAGGACGACTAGCGGAGCCACCTACGAGCAGTACTTC. As protein: CASRTTSGATYEQYF.